These 14 T cell receptor beta chains were all obtained from the same sample, sequenced in a study of cytomegalovirus exposure and HLA in healthy donors. Primers: 60 Vbeta forward and 13 Jbeta reverse. Sequencing used immunoSEQ multiplex PCR; TCRdb keeps in-frame clones, though not all of them. Among fewer than 200,000 clones listed, over 60% were seen once. The specimen was PBMCs. The receptors shown here come from a girl aged 10 to 17 in good health and CMV-seronegative.

The chain employs TRBV5-1 and TRBJ2-5; D may be TRBD2 (6 bases). CDR1 and CDR2 (germline): SGHRS, YFSETQ. The V gene lost 2 bases and the J gene lost 3 bases, with 14 bases spanning the gap. This CDR3 has 15 residues. The DNA for the CDR3 is TGCGCCAGCAGCTTCACACGGGACTTCGAAGAGACCCAGTACTTC. This encodes CASSFTRDFEETQYF.

The rearrangement uses TRBV5-4 and TRBJ1-6; tentatively, D is TRBD1 (6 bases). The germline V gene has CDR1 SGHNT and CDR2 YYREEE (reference sequence). The V and J ends lost 8 bases and 6 bases respectively, with 21 bases between them. The CDR3 is made up of 16 amino acids. The CDR3 loop reads CASRALPGASNSPLHF. For the CDR3, the DNA is TGTGCCAGTCGAGCTTTGCCAGGGGCGAGTAATTCACCCCTCCACTTT.

This chain uses TRBV27 with TRBJ2-7; TRBD2 matches 7 bases. J lost 3 bases, V lost 2 bases, and 4 bases had no gene match. Germline values: CDR1 MNHEY, CDR2 SMNVEV (reference sequence). The CDR3 loop spans 14 amino acids. This chain's CDR3 is CASSLGASGYEQYF. The CDR3 nucleotides are TGTGCCAGCAGTTTAGGAGCTAGCGGCTACGAGCAGTACTTC.

This clone was seen more than once but under ten times. The rearrangement joins TRBV28 to TRBJ1-2; TRBD1 matches at 10 bases. V dropped 5 bases and J dropped 4; count of bases not matched to a gene: 10. The CDR3 totals 16 residues. CDR1 is MDHEN, CDR2 SYDVKM, per germline. For the CDR3, the DNA is TGTGCCAGCAGTCTACAGCCCCGGACAGGGGGCTATGGCTACACCTTC. Translation gives CASSLQPRTGGYGYTF.

This clone was counted only a few times. The CDR3 region is CASSQGWEGNEAFF. As DNA, the CDR3 is TGCGCCAGCAGCCAAGGCTGGGAGGGGAACGAAGCTTTCTTT. The J gene is TRBJ1-1, the V gene TRBV4-1; D is perhaps TRBD1 (5 bases). Germline V gene lookup returns CDR1 MGHRA and CDR2 YSYEKL. Trimming shortened V by 1 base and J by 8 bases, and 14 bases separated the two germline ends. The CDR3 totals 14 residues.

V gene TRBV7-9 combines with J gene TRBJ2-3; 8 positions match TRBD2. The germline CDR1 and CDR2 sequences are SEHNR and FQNEAQ (reference sequence). This CDR3 has 16 amino acids. The junction had 9 bases not matched to a gene; V was cut back by 5 bases and J by 2 bases. The CDR3 DNA reads TGTGCCAGCAGCCTACGTAGGACTAGCAACACAGATACGCAGTATTTT. This translates into CASSLRRTSNTDTQYF.

The CDR3 sequence is CASSLGGGFGQYF. CDR3 coding DNA: TGTGCCAGCAGTTTAGGGGGGGGGTTCGGGCAGTACTTC. The chain couples TRBV27 to TRBJ2-7, with 7 bases fitting TRBD2. The CDR3 consists of 13 residues. CDR1 is MNHEY, CDR2 SMNVEV, per germline (reference sequence). J was trimmed by 9 bases and V by 2 bases; bases with no gene match: 7.

The chain couples TRBV7-3 to TRBJ2-2; D unresolved. Germline CDR1 reads SGHTA; CDR2 reads FQGTGA. This CDR3 is built from 12 residues. V dropped 5 bases and J dropped 6 bases, with 7 bases sitting between them. Here the CDR3 DNA reads TGTGCCAGCAGCCTAGGCCCCGGGGAGCTGTTTTTT. This sequence encodes CASSLGPGELFF.

Of note for this clone: The junction and the germline gene differ at one end; a read error may be behind it. The chain is built from TRBV7-7 and TRBJ2-2; 7 nucleotides match TRBD2. This CDR3 has 14 amino acids. Germline V gene sequence: CDR1 SSHAT, CDR2 FNYEAQ (reference sequence). The CDR3 region has the DNA TGTGCTAGCAGCTCTAGCGGGAACACCGGGGAGCTGTTTTTT. Its translation is CASSSSGNTGELFF.

This clone was found a few times. J is TRBJ2-6 and V is TRBV4-1; no reliable D call. Germline loops: CDR1 MGHRA, CDR2 YSYEKL. V gave up 0 bases and J gave up 3 bases, with 12 bases separating them. CDR3 length: 17 amino acids. This CDR3 is CASSQDPWALGANVLTF. DNA of the CDR3: TGCGCCAGCAGCCAAGATCCGTGGGCCCTTGGGGCCAACGTCCTGACTTTC.

This clone occurred a few times. This chain links TRBV14 with TRBJ2-2; no reliable D call. V lost 0 bases and J 3 bases, leaving 14 bases between the germline ends. The germline V gene has CDR1 SGHDN and CDR2 FVKESK. This CDR3 spans 17 amino acids. The CDR3 nucleotides read TGTGCCAGCAGCCAAGATCACAGTTTACAAGACACCGGGGAGCTGTTTTTT. The encoded protein is CASSQDHSLQDTGELFF.

This clone was counted between two and nine times. This sequence joins TRBV4-1 and TRBJ1-2, with 8 bases lining up with TRBD1. The V and J ends lost 1 base and 3 bases, in that order; junction bases with no gene match: 7. This CDR3 is 16 amino acids long. Germline assignment: CDR1 MGHRA and CDR2 YSYEKL. The DNA of the CDR3 is TGCGCCAGCAGCCAAGTTAATCAGGGGGCAGACTATGGCTACACCTTC. It yields the protein CASSQVNQGADYGYTF.

The chain employs TRBV7-2 and TRBJ2-3; tentative D call: TRBD2 (6 bases). This CDR3 comprises 16 residues. V was trimmed by 4 bases and J by 5 bases, leaving 19 bases between them. Germline-derived CDR1 and CDR2 are SGHTA and FQGNSA. Here the CDR3 DNA reads TGTGCCAGCAGCTCCGGACCGGGACTCCGCGGAGATACGCAGTATTTT. This translates into CASSSGPGLRGDTQYF. The whole variable domain, remainder taken from reference TRBV7-2 and TRBJ2-3, is GAGVSQSPSNKVTEKGKDVELRCDPISGHTALYWYRQSLGQGLEFLIYFQGNSAPDKSGLPSDRFSAERTGGSVSTLTIQRTQQEDSAVYLCASSSGPGLRGDTQYFGPGTRLTVL.

The chain employs TRBV5-1 and TRBJ2-7; TRBD1 is a possible D gene (6 bases). Trimming stripped 1 base from V and 2 bases from J, with 10 bases between. Germline V lookup: CDR1 SGHRS, CDR2 YFSETQ. This CDR3 is 14 amino acids long. This chain's CDR3 is CASSLYQGTYEQYF. In DNA form, the CDR3 reads TGCGCCAGCAGCTTGTATCAGGGGACCTACGAGCAGTACTTC. Supplemented by reference TRBV5-1 and TRBJ2-7, the full variable domain reads KAGVTQTPRYLIKTRGQQVTLSCSPISGHRSVSWYQQTPGQGLQFLFEYFSETQRNKGNFPGRFSGRQFSNSRSEMNVSTLELGDSALYLCASSLYQGTYEQYFGPGTRLTVT.